This T cell receptor beta chain emerged from a study of cytomegalovirus exposure and HLA in healthy donors (dated by TCRdb to 2017 to 2019). Some background on the complete study: The 700 or so repertoires of the first cohort and the 110 or so validation repertoires were produced on the same platform, according to a later analysis. The aim of the study was to test whether cataloging public T cell receptors could identify signatures of past pathogen exposure. A separate validation cohort of about 110 different subjects was used in addition to the approximately 610-subject first cohort. To predict cytomegalovirus infection status, the study combined high-throughput TCR immunosequencing, statistical association of individual TCRs with disease status, and machine learning.

In the case of this clone: The clone's antigen remains unknown. Base qualities are missing; no much larger clone stands one base away.

Separate from the approximately 670-subject first cohort, the validation cohort of 90 to 150 subjects was the group to which the donors belonged. Library preparation employed the immunoSEQ multiplex PCR assay. The original pipeline was this. A statistical classification framework was developed to diagnose cytomegalovirus status using the catalog of TCR beta chain sequences. This immuneACCESS table, as held by TCRdb, lists in-frame sequences with V and J called but not all clones. Of the missing ones, under half trace to an unresolved V gene in checked studies; the others have no known cause. That table gives V, J and clone size, and the DNA gave D and trimming. The sample table records 200,000 to 250,000 clones; less than 85% of these occur just once. Around 5.5% of the sample is in the top ten clones. Study-level results and caveats: In vitro tests confirmed that a few of the cytomegalovirus-associated TCR beta chains recognize cytomegalovirus antigens. In the study, 150 to 200 TCR beta chains were listed as associated with cytomegalovirus. The authors suggested that the approach could potentially be extended to other disease states and immunological phenotypes. Of the cluster scores, approximately 95% were above 0 in a later analysis, which found that TCRs clustered in the first cohort also tended to co-occur in the approximately 120 validation repertoires. Most TCR sequences were seen in very few donors, while some public TCRs were found in many individuals. In both the original and validation cohorts, the classifier was reported to diagnose cytomegalovirus status with high specificity and sensitivity. A later analysis lacked HLA typing for the validation cohort, so it scored co-occurrence in that cohort across all 110 or so repertoires.

The sequenced sample consisted of PBMCs. The TCR sequence derives from a woman aged 18-29 years in good health and CMV-seronegative.

The CDR3 protein is CSVDAGLGSNEQFF. The DNA sequence reads TGCAGCGTTGATGCGGGACTAGGGAGCAATGAGCAGTTCTTC. The rearrangement combines TRBV29-1 with TRBJ2-1, with 8 middle bases fitting TRBD2. For this chain, trimming is 3 bases at the V end and 6 bases at the J end, and the number of junction bases without a gene match is 7. CDR1 SQVTM and CDR2 ANQGSEA are derived from the germline V gene. The CDR3 sequence holds 14 residues, the cysteine and phenylalanine included. The CDR3 DNA has 42 bases and is translated from base 1.